The entry that follows covers one T cell receptor (beta chain) sequence. A far larger clone is one base from this, pointing to a likely read error. This sample was taken from a study of prognosis after radiotherapy for stage I lung cancer. Genomic DNA was subjected to two-round multiplex PCR for amplification of TCR beta CDR3. The first round of PCR was done with primers that matched each TRBV and TRBJ gene. Using its own MiXCR run on the multiplex PCR reads, TCRdb lists one record per CDR3 protein. The table shows 11,000 to 15,000 distinct CDR3 sequences, with around a quarter occurring only once. Germline CDR1 GTSNPN, CDR2 SVGIG (reference sequence). The CDR3 loop spans 14 amino acids.

This clonotype was obtained from a donor aged 50 or older with non-small cell lung cancer. V is TRBV30 and J is TRBJ2-7; 12 positions agree with TRBD2. The sample in question was PBMCs, obtained before or after stereotactic body radiation therapy (not recorded which). CDR3 coding DNA: TGTGCTCAGACCCGACTAGCGGGAGTATATGAGCAGTACTTC. Its protein product is CAQTRLAGVYEQYF. Looking up the rest from reference TRBV30 and TRBJ2-7 gives the full variable domain: SQTIHQWPATLVQPVGSPLSLECTVEGTSNPNLYWYRQAAGRGLQLLFYSVGIGQISSEVPQNLSASRPQDRQFILSSKKLLLSDSGFYLCAQTRLAGVYEQYFGPGTRLTVT.